These 17 T cell receptor beta chains originate from one sample sequenced in a study of Japanese encephalitis immunity and Zika vaccine responses. MiXCR, run by TCRdb on the 5' RACE reads, gives a single entry per CDR3 protein. Of a few hundred distinct CDR3 sequences listed, roughly 2.4% were seen once; the top ten hold around a third. CFSE-labeled PBMCs were cultured 5 to 6 days with peptide pools, each at around 1 ug/mL. Proliferating CD4 T cells were sorted unfixed as live CD56-CD19-CD16-CD3+CD4+ CFSE-low cells. The sample was antigen-activated CD4+ T cells from blood, cultured, taken during a Zika inactivated vaccine study. The receptors were gathered from an adult man who received an inactivated Zika virus vaccine.

This clonotype is labeled large (0.1 to 1%). The chain is built from TRBV28 and TRBJ2-5, with 12 positions matching TRBD2. This CDR3 is built from 15 residues. Germline values: CDR1 MDHEN, CDR2 SYDVKM. The J segment lost 3 bases and the V segment lost 2 bases, leaving 1 base of the junction unmatched. The CDR3 loop reads CASSLASGGEETQYF. The CDR3 nucleotides are TGTGCCAGCAGTTTAGCTAGCGGGGGGGAAGAGACCCAGTACTTC.

Comment on this clonotype: It is likely a read error, because the conserved phenylalanine at the end of the CDR3 is missing. The limits of the CDR3 on the DNA are not certain, so only TCRdb's listed CDR3 is given. V usage is TRBV3-1 and J usage is TRBJ1-2. The CDR3 is 13 amino acids in total, end residues counted. Germline V CDR1 and CDR2: LGHDT, YNNKEL (reference sequence). This CDR3 is CARSQEAWGGDTC.

By frequency in the sample, this clonotype is medium-sized. The chain combines TRBV20-1 with TRBJ2-3, with 8 nucleotides matching TRBD1. Trimming removed 6 bases from V and 4 bases from J; junction bases left unmatched: 6. CDR1 DFQATT and CDR2 SNEGSKA come from the germline V gene (reference sequence). This CDR3 has 13 amino acids. The CDR3 spells CSADLRGPDTQYF. Here the CDR3 DNA reads TGCAGTGCCGATCTCAGGGGGCCAGATACGCAGTATTTT.

This clonotype ranks as medium-sized (0.01 to 0.1%). This chain links TRBV19 with TRBJ1-6, with D perhaps TRBD1 (6 bases). The CDR3 has 14 amino acids. Germline CDR1 is LNHDA and CDR2 is SQIVND (reference sequence). Trimming left V 5 bases short and J 10 bases short, with 15 bases between. In nucleotides, the CDR3 is TGTGCCAGTAGTGGCCACAGGGATGTATCACCCCTCCACTTT. Its translation is CASSGHRDVSPLHF.

Sample share makes this clonotype large. The V call is TRBV4-2, the J call TRBJ1-2; no definite D call. V gave up 2 bases and J gave up 2 bases, with 12 bases separating them. Germline loops: CDR1 LGHNA, CDR2 YNFKEQ. This CDR3 is 15 amino acids long. CDR3 loop: CASSQMTEENYGYTF. CDR3 DNA sequence: TGTGCCAGCAGCCAAATGACTGAAGAAAACTATGGCTACACCTTC.

This clonotype was observed at least ten times. The chain joins TRBV10-3 to TRBJ1-1; the match to TRBD1 covers 9 bases. Trimming took 6 bases from V and 5 from J; bases not matched to a gene: 4. The CDR3 totals 13 residues. From germline, CDR1 is ENHRY and CDR2 SYGVKD. For the CDR3, the DNA is TGTGCCATCAGGCTGACAGGGGGAACTGAAGCTTTCTTT. Translating it yields CAIRLTGGTEAFF.

Sample share makes this clonotype large (0.1 to 1%). This rearrangement joins TRBV27 to TRBJ2-1; maybe TRBD2 (6 bases). V was pared by 4 bases and J by 4 bases, with 14 bases between. Germline CDR1 and CDR2: MNHEY and SMNVEV (reference sequence). The CDR3 is made up of 15 amino acids. CDR3 amino acids: CASSSPGGRYNEQFF. In DNA form, the CDR3 reads TGTGCCAGCAGTTCTCCCGGGGGAAGGTACAATGAGCAGTTCTTC.

This clonotype is large by share. V and J are TRBV4-3 and TRBJ1-3; maybe TRBD1 (6 bases). The germline gives CDR1 LGHNA, CDR2 YSLEER. CDR3 length equals 16 residues. V was pared by 0 bases and J by 0 bases, with 9 bases between. CDR3 bases: TGCGCCAGCAGCCAAGAGGGGGCCTCCTCTGGAAACACCATATATTTT. It translates to CASSQEGASSGNTIYF.

Relative to its sample, this clonotype is medium-sized. The chain combines TRBV6-6 with TRBJ1-2, with TRBD1 matching over 9 bases. This CDR3 has 14 amino acids. The junction had 4 bases not matched to a gene; V was cut back by 0 bases and J by 8 bases. Germline-derived CDR1 and CDR2 are MNHNY and SVGAGI (reference sequence). For the CDR3, the DNA is TGTGCCAGCAGTTACTCAAGGACAGGGGAGGGCTACACCTTC. This encodes CASSYSRTGEGYTF.

By share of the sample, this clonotype is medium-sized. V gene TRBV4-3 combines with J gene TRBJ1-1; D unclear. CDR1 and CDR2 (germline): LGHNA, YSLEER. The CDR3 has 15 residues. Trimming cost V 2 bases and J 1 base, with 11 bases left between them. CDR3 nucleotides: TGCGCCAGCAGCCAATTACTCGGAAAGAACACTGAAGCTTTCTTT. Translated: CASSQLLGKNTEAFF.

In this sample, this clonotype is medium-sized (0.01 to 0.1%). V is TRBV7-2 and J is TRBJ2-7, with no clear D. Trimming cost V 1 base and J 3 bases, with 19 bases left between them. Germline lookup yields CDR1 SGHTA and CDR2 FQGNSA. The CDR3 has 17 residues. In nucleotides, the CDR3 is TGTGCCAGCAGCTTAGGAAGCGCGTGGGAACCGCTCTACGAGCAGTACGTC. Translation gives CASSLGSAWEPLYEQYV.

By its share, this clonotype is medium-sized. This chain joins TRBV7-9 and TRBJ2-3; D unclear. The CDR3 has 14 amino acids. CDR1 and CDR2 (germline): SEHNR, FQNEAQ (reference sequence). V lost 1 base, J lost 4 bases, and 9 bases lay in between. The CDR3 region is CASSLVLTADTQYF. Written as DNA, the CDR3 is TGTGCCAGCAGCTTAGTTTTGACGGCAGATACGCAGTATTTT. The full variable domain, in which reference TRBV7-9 and TRBJ2-3 provide the parts outside the CDR3, is DTGVSQNPRHKITKRGQNVTFRCDPISEHNRLYWYRQTLGQGPEFLTYFQNEAQLEKSRLLSDRFSAERPKGSFSTLEIQRTEQGDSAMYLCASSLVLTADTQYFGPGTRLTVL.

This clonotype is judged medium-sized. The gene calls are TRBV20-1 and TRBJ2-4; perhaps TRBD2 as D (5 bases). This CDR3 spans 14 amino acids. Germline V gene data show CDR1 as DFQATT and CDR2 as SNEGSKA (reference sequence). V lost 3 bases and J lost 8, with 17 bases in between. CDR3 DNA sequence: TGCAGTGCTAGTCGACGGGATGTCAAGGACATTCAGTACTTC. It specifies CSASRRDVKDIQYF.

This clonotype is medium-sized. The V call is TRBV4-1, the J call TRBJ2-1, with 16 bases aligning to TRBD2. J was trimmed by 7 bases and V by 4 bases; bases with no gene match: 4. The CDR3 has 16 residues. The V gene's germline CDR1 is MGHRA and CDR2 YSYEKL. The CDR3 DNA reads TGCGCCAGCAGCCTTGGGACTAGCGGGGGGGGGAATGAGCAGTTCTTC. This translates into CASSLGTSGGGNEQFF.

This clonotype counts as medium-sized. The chain has TRBV10-3 and TRBJ1-2, with 7 bases fitting TRBD1. The CDR3 contains 16 residues. Trimming took 4 bases from V and 8 from J; bases not matched to a gene: 16. Per the germline V gene, CDR1 is ENHRY and CDR2 is SYGVKD. The CDR3 bases are TGTGCCATCAGTGGATTAGGTGGGGGACAGATCGAAGGCTACACCTTC. Encoded protein: CAISGLGGGQIEGYTF.

There are a few counts of this clonotype. CDR3 sequence (DNA): TGCAGCGTCCAAAGGGACAGGAACACTGAAGCTTTCTTT. Protein sequence: CSVQRDRNTEAFF. The chain uses TRBV29-1 and TRBJ1-1; 7 bases are shared with TRBD1. The CDR3 consists of 13 residues. CDR1 is SQVTM and CDR2 is ANQGSEA in the germline V gene. V was pared by 6 bases and J by 1 base, with 5 bases of the junction left unmatched. The full variable domain, completed using reference TRBV29-1 and TRBJ1-1, is SAVISQKPSRDICQRGTSLTIQCQVDSQVTMMFWYRQQPGQSLTLIATANQGSEATYESGFVIDKFPISRPNLTFSTLTVSNMSPEDSSIYLCSVQRDRNTEAFFGQGTRLTVV.

This clonotype has only a few counts. This CDR3 reads CASSFAVQRGWGYGYTF. CDR3 DNA: TGTGCCAGCAGTTTTGCTGTACAGCGGGGATGGGGTTACGGCTACACCTTC. The chain couples TRBV28 to TRBJ1-2; unclear D gene. The CDR3 spans 17 residues. Trimming took off 3 bases at V and 8 bases at J, with 25 bases between the two ends. CDR1 and CDR2 from the germline V gene are MDHEN and SYDVKM.